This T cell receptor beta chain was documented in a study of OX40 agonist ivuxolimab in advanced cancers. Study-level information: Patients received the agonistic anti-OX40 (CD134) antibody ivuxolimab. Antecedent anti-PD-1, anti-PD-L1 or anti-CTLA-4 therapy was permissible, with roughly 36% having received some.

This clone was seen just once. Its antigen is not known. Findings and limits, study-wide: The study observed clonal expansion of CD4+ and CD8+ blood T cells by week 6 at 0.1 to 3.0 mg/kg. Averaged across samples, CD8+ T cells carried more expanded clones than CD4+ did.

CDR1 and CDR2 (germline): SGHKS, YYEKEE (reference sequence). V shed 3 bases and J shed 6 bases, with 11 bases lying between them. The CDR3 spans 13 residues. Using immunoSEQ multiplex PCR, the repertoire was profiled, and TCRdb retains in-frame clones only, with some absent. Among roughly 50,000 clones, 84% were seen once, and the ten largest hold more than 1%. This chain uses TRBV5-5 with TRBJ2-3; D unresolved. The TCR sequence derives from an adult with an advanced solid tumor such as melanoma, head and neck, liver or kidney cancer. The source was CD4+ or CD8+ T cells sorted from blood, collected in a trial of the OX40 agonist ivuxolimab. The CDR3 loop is CASSSLNDDTQYF. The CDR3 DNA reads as TGTGCCAGCAGCTCCCTAAACGACGATACGCAGTATTTT.